This T cell receptor (beta chain) comes out of a study of CD8+CD57+ T cells in acquired aplastic anemia. For the study at large: Isolated CD4+ and CD8+ cells, once sorted, yielded DNA averaging 3.2 ug.

The germline V gene encodes CDR1 SNHLY and CDR2 FYNNEI. The CDR3 length is 14 residues, termini included. Genomic DNA, serving as template, underwent TCR beta VDJ and CDR3 profiling. Each CDR3 protein gets one entry after TCRdb re-called the reads with MiXCR. The sample includes approximately 260,000 distinct CDR3 sequences, around 82% of them seen just once. By flow cytometry, patients selected for sequencing had shown an expansion of CD8+CD57+ cells. By the time of blood sampling, patients had still received no therapy. This clonotype showed up just a few times. Its specificity is not known. Given the absence of the conserved phenylalanine or tryptophan at the CDR3 end, a read error is likely. The DNA is omitted, as the CDR3 cannot be located on it reliably, and the CDR3 follows TCRdb's listing. Findings of the study overall: CD8+ Simpson's diversity showed no significant patient-control difference. Sharing between patients and controls was observed for 25 to 30 CD8+ CDR3 sequences.

The source material was sorted CD4+, CD8+, or CD8+CD57+ T cells (not recorded which) from PBMCs. This clonotype was obtained from a human donor with aplastic anemia. The rearrangement uses TRBV2 and TRBJ2-3. The CDR3 spells CASSVGADTQYFCP.